Below, 32 T cell receptor beta chains from the same sample are listed, as sequenced in a study of blood T cell repertoires in COVID-19. TCRdb's copy holds only in-frame clones and misses some; the assay was immunoSEQ multiplex PCR. The sample contains approximately 120,000 clones, roughly 80% of which appear only once. Sequencing was performed on peripheral blood. These receptors originate from a human donor in a cohort sampled during active COVID-19.

The V and J genes are TRBV9 and TRBJ2-5, with D possibly being TRBD1 (6 bases). Germline CDR1 reads SGDLS; CDR2 reads YYNGEE. V dropped 0 bases and J dropped 1 base, with 10 bases sitting between them. This CDR3 has 15 amino acids. Here the CDR3 reads CASSVAGRGQETQYF. CDR3 bases: TGTGCCAGCAGCGTAGCTGGCAGGGGCCAAGAGACCCAGTACTTC.

The table lists this clone with a count of one. The rearrangement joins TRBV19 to TRBJ2-3; tentative D call: TRBD1 (6 bases). The germline gives CDR1 LNHDA, CDR2 SQIVND (reference sequence). CDR3 size: 13 residues. The V gene lost 7 bases and the J gene lost 7 bases, with 15 bases spanning the gap. CDR3 amino acids: CASTTTGIYTQYF. CDR3 in DNA: TGTGCCAGTACGACCACAGGGATTTATACGCAGTATTTT.

The chain is built from TRBV12-3 or TRBV12-4 and TRBJ1-1, with D hard to call. The CDR3 contains 13 residues. Trimming stripped 6 bases from V and 8 bases from J, with 16 bases between. The CDR3 reads CASSPPGPLEAFF. The CDR3 DNA sequence: TGTGCCAGCAGCCCCCCAGGCCCCCTGGAAGCTTTCTTT.

V usage is TRBV21-1 and J usage is TRBJ1-2; the table names TRBD1, a call not compared with the DNA. TRBV21-1 counts as a pseudogene. This CDR3 is 15 amino acids long. The CDR3 sequence is CASSKRDRAFYGYTF. The DNA for the CDR3 is TGTGCCAGCAGCAAAAGGGACAGGGCGTTCTATGGCTACACCTTC.

The rearrangement joins TRBV18 to TRBJ2-7, with 9 bases aligning to TRBD1. V gave up 5 bases and J gave up 7 bases; unmatched junction bases: 18. This CDR3 is 17 amino acids long. Germline CDR1 KGHSH, CDR2 LQKENI. The CDR3 loop reads CASSSSRTGTGLGEQYF. The DNA of the CDR3 is TGTGCCAGCTCATCCTCCCGAACCGGGACAGGGTTGGGTGAGCAGTACTTC.

The chain uses TRBV11-3 and TRBJ1-2; D ambiguous. Germline CDR1 is SGHNT and CDR2 is YENEEA. Deletions cut 5 bases from V and 7 bases from J, with 26 bases between. The CDR3 runs 17 residues. CDR3 in DNA: TGTGCCAGCAGCCCTCAGGTTTCGGTTGCCCGAGAGGGTGGCTACACCTTC. Translation gives CASSPQVSVAREGGYTF.

For this clone: The same CDR3 is also encoded by other DNA sequences in this sample. The chain combines TRBV20-1 with TRBJ2-2; 8 nucleotides line up with TRBD2. The germline gives CDR1 DFQATT, CDR2 SNEGSKA (reference sequence). This CDR3 is built from 15 residues. The ends lost 3 bases at V and 8 bases at J; junction bases unmatched: 11. The CDR3 region has the DNA TGCAGTGCTAGTCAGCGTCGGGGGGGCCTGGGGGAGCTGTTTTTT. Amino acid sequence: CSASQRRGGLGELFF.

The chain combines TRBV18 with TRBJ2-1, with 12 bases that match TRBD2. This CDR3 contains 17 residues. The germline V gene encodes CDR1 KGHSH and CDR2 LQKENI. J lost 5 bases, V lost 0 bases, and 5 bases had no gene match. The CDR3 loop is CASSPPSSGGAHNEQFF. The CDR3 bases are TGTGCCAGCTCACCACCGTCTAGCGGGGGGGCCCACAATGAGCAGTTCTTC.

The rearrangement uses TRBV6-6 and TRBJ2-7; 9 bases map to TRBD2. Trimming removed 0 bases from V and 7 bases from J; junction bases left unmatched: 10. This CDR3 has 16 residues. CDR1 is MNHNY and CDR2 is SVGAGI in the germline V gene (reference sequence). CDR3 coding DNA: TGTGCCAGCAGTTACTCTTTGGCGGGAGGGCCAGGTGAGCAGTACTTC. Protein sequence: CASSYSLAGGPGEQYF.

This chain joins TRBV9 and TRBJ1-1, with D hard to call. V shed 2 bases and J shed 3 bases, with 11 bases lying between them. The length of the CDR3 is 14 residues. Germline V gene lookup returns CDR1 SGDLS and CDR2 YYNGEE. CDR3 loop: CASSVYDSDTEAFF. Here the CDR3 DNA reads TGTGCCAGCAGCGTGTACGACTCAGACACTGAAGCTTTCTTT.

The chain has TRBV23-1 and TRBJ2-5; TRBD1 might be the D (5 bases). The DNA matches TRBJ2-7 better at its end, which makes the J call doubtful. TRBV23-1 is noted as an ORF with a role that remains uncertain. The CDR3 extends over 15 amino acids. CDR3 sequence: CASSPPSPGWYEQYF. The DNA of the CDR3 is TGCGCCAGCAGTCCCCCCTCTCCAGGGTGGTACGAGCAGTACTTC.

The rearrangement uses TRBV6-2 or TRBV6-3 and TRBJ2-1; 8 bases align to TRBD2. The V gene's germline CDR1 is MNHEY and CDR2 SVGEGT. V gave up 5 bases and J gave up 6 bases; unmatched junction bases: 6. The CDR3 is 14 amino acids. The CDR3 sequence is CASSGSGALNEQFF. CDR3 DNA: TGTGCCAGCAGTGGTAGCGGGGCCCTCAATGAGCAGTTCTTC.

The chain couples TRBV7-9 to TRBJ2-7; 7 bases are shared with TRBD1. Trimming took 4 bases from V and 2 from J; bases not matched to a gene: 2. Germline values: CDR1 SEHNR, CDR2 FQNEAQ (reference sequence). The CDR3 is 13 amino acids. CDR3: CASSYDRAYEQYF. The CDR3 bases are TGTGCCAGCAGCTACGACAGGGCCTACGAGCAGTACTTC.

V usage is TRBV30 and J usage is TRBJ2-7; possible D gene TRBD2, 5 bases. This CDR3 region has 12 residues. The germline V gene has CDR1 GTSNPN and CDR2 SVGIG (reference sequence). Trimming cost V 3 bases and J 6 bases, with 12 bases left between them. CDR3 sequence (DNA): TGTGCCTGGAGATGGGAGTTAGGCGAGCAGTACTTC. It translates to CAWRWELGEQYF.

The V gene is TRBV30, the J gene TRBJ1-6; D gene ambiguous. The V gene lost 1 base and the J gene lost 7 bases, with 11 bases spanning the gap. Germline V CDR1 and CDR2: GTSNPN, SVGIG (reference sequence). The CDR3 spans 14 residues. The CDR3 sequence is CAWSGADPNSPLHF. The CDR3, as DNA: TGTGCCTGGAGTGGGGCAGATCCGAATTCACCCCTCCACTTT.

The chain uses TRBV4-3 and TRBJ2-7; D uncertain. V was shortened by 2 bases and J by 7 bases, with 15 bases between the two germline ends. The CDR3 contains 14 residues. Germline V gives CDR1 LGHNA, CDR2 YSLEER. CDR3 DNA: TGCGCCAGCAGCCAATATCTCTCCCAGTATGAGCAGTACTTC. It is translated as CASSQYLSQYEQYF.

CDR3 loop: CASSSAGIKDGYTF. The CDR3 bases are TGTGCCAGCAGCTCCGCGGGGATTAAGGATGGCTACACCTTC. This sequence joins TRBV7-2 and TRBJ1-2, with D unclear. The CDR3 extends over 14 amino acids. Germline-derived CDR1 and CDR2 are SGHTA and FQGNSA. V lost 4 bases and J 6 bases, leaving 15 bases between the germline ends.

The chain carries TRBV28 and TRBJ2-6; D is unresolved. The CDR3 extends over 14 amino acids. Trimming stripped 4 bases from V and 0 bases from J, with 4 bases between. Germline loops: CDR1 MDHEN, CDR2 SYDVKM. DNA of the CDR3: TGTGCCAGCAGTTCCAACTCTGGGGCCAACGTCCTGACTTTC. Translated: CASSSNSGANVLTF.

The chain recombines TRBV19 with TRBJ1-5; D is uncertain. V dropped 1 base and J dropped 9 bases, with 16 bases sitting between them. The germline V gene encodes CDR1 LNHDA and CDR2 SQIVND (reference sequence). The CDR3 totals 15 residues. This CDR3 reads CASSIGSDLAGPQHF. CDR3 DNA sequence: TGTGCCAGTAGTATAGGGTCAGACCTCGCGGGGCCCCAGCATTTT. The whole variable domain, filled in from reference TRBV19 and TRBJ1-5, reads DGGITQSPKYLFRKEGQNVTLSCEQNLNHDAMYWYRQDPGQGLRLIYYSQIVNDFQKGDIAEGYSVSREKKESFPLTVTSAQKNPTAFYLCASSIGSDLAGPQHFGDGTRLSIL.

The chain employs TRBV25-1 and TRBJ2-7, with TRBD1 matching over 9 bases. The germline CDR1 and CDR2 sequences are MGHDK and SYGVNS. V shed 3 bases, J shed 2 bases, and the junction held 5 bases outside the gene matches. The CDR3 runs to 15 residues. The CDR3 region has the DNA TGTGCCAGCAGTGATACCGGGACAGGGACCTACGAGCAGTACTTC. Residues: CASSDTGTGTYEQYF.

As DNA, the CDR3 is TGTGCCAGCAGTGAAGGATCGACTAGCGGGCCATACAATGAGCAGTTCTTC. Its protein is CASSEGSTSGPYNEQFF. The chain couples TRBV6-1 to TRBJ2-1; 10 bases fit TRBD2. J gave up 4 bases and V 1 base, and 7 bases lay outside the gene matches. The length of the CDR3 is 17 residues. The germline CDR1 and CDR2 sequences are MNHNS and SASEGT.

The chain carries TRBV6-5 and TRBJ2-1; maybe TRBD2 (5 bases). Germline assignment: CDR1 MNHEY and CDR2 SVGAGI. The germline V and J ends were trimmed by 4 bases and 12 bases, with 19 bases remaining between them. The length of the CDR3 is 14 residues. The CDR3 is CASSSSRTSVRQFF. The DNA of the CDR3 is TGTGCCAGCAGTTCTAGCAGGACCTCGGTGAGGCAGTTCTTC.

This clone has just one count. The rearrangement joins TRBV3-1 (or the pseudogene TRBV3-2) to TRBJ2-1; D uncertain. The CDR3 spans 16 residues. Deletions cut 7 bases from V and 0 bases from J, with 16 bases between. Germline CDR1 LGHDT, CDR2 YNNKEL (reference sequence). In nucleotides, the CDR3 is TGTGCCAGCAACCATCCCCGGGTCCTCTCCTACAATGAGCAGTTCTTC. This gives the protein CASNHPRVLSYNEQFF.

The genes are TRBV7-8 and TRBJ2-5; TRBD1 matches 9 bases. This CDR3 spans 15 amino acids. Looked up from germline, CDR1 is SGHVS and CDR2 is FQNEAQ. V lost 5 bases, J lost 2 bases, and 6 bases stayed unmatched. The CDR3 coding sequence is TGTGCCAGCAGCCGAGGACAGGGGCAGCAAGAGACCCAGTACTTC. Protein product: CASSRGQGQQETQYF.

This clone occurred once. The chain carries TRBV7-9 and TRBJ2-1, with 8 bases fitting TRBD1. Germline CDR1 SEHNR, CDR2 FQNEAQ (reference sequence). V shed 1 base, J shed 7 bases, and the junction held 9 bases outside the gene matches. CDR3 length equals 16 residues. In DNA form, the CDR3 reads TGTGCCAGCAGCTTAGGGGGGCAGGGGGCTAAAAATGAGCAGTTCTTC. Its protein product is CASSLGGQGAKNEQFF.

This chain connects TRBV4-3 to TRBJ2-7, with unresolved D. Germline V gene lookup returns CDR1 LGHNA and CDR2 YSLEER. This CDR3 has 18 amino acids. The V end lost 0 bases, the J end lost 1 base, and 19 bases lay between the germline ends. CDR3 sequence reads: CASSQDPDKLSSSYEQYF. Here the CDR3 DNA reads TGCGCCAGCAGCCAAGACCCAGACAAATTGTCCTCTTCCTACGAGCAGTACTTC.

Remarks on this clone: The junction does not match germline at one end; this may be a read error. The J gene is TRBJ2-1, the V gene TRBV7-7; D possibly corresponds to TRBD2 (8 bases). The CDR3 length is 16 residues. Per germline, CDR1 SSHAT and CDR2 FNYEAQ (reference sequence). The chain's CDR3 is CASSLGGSGSSDEQFF. Here the CDR3 DNA reads TGTGCTAGCAGCTTAGGGGGCAGCGGGAGCTCGGATGAGCAGTTCTTC.

The V gene is TRBV27, the J gene TRBJ1-1; 7 nucleotides align to TRBD1. Germline V gene sequence: CDR1 MNHEY, CDR2 SMNVEV (reference sequence). V dropped 5 bases and J dropped 4; count of bases not matched to a gene: 7. This CDR3 contains 14 residues. The CDR3 spells CASSITAGGTEAFF. CDR3 coding DNA: TGTGCCAGCAGTATAACGGCAGGGGGCACTGAAGCTTTCTTT.

This clone was detected a few times. The V and J genes are TRBV6-5 and TRBJ1-5; the D gene is possibly TRBD1 (5 bases). CDR1 is MNHEY, CDR2 SVGAGI, per germline. Trimming pared 7 bases from V and 6 bases from J, leaving 19 bases between. This CDR3 is 15 amino acids long. CDR3 DNA sequence: TGTGCCAGCACCCCAGACGGGAGGGGAGGTCAGCCCCAGCATTTT. It translates to CASTPDGRGGQPQHF.

V usage is TRBV4-2 and J usage is TRBJ1-2; D remains unclear. CDR3 size: 16 residues. Germline V lookup: CDR1 LGHNA, CDR2 YNFKEQ. Deletions cut 0 bases from V and 1 base from J, with 12 bases between. The CDR3 region is CASSQEVQAINYGYTF. Here the CDR3 DNA reads TGTGCCAGCAGCCAAGAGGTCCAAGCGATTAACTATGGCTACACCTTC.

The V call is TRBV5-1, the J call TRBJ1-1, with 9 positions matching TRBD1. The germline gives CDR1 SGHRS, CDR2 YFSETQ. The J segment lost 0 bases and the V segment lost 9 bases, leaving 15 bases of the junction unmatched. The CDR3 has 17 residues. CDR3 protein: CATAPDRGTNMNTEAFF. The CDR3 DNA is TGCGCCACCGCCCCAGACAGGGGGACGAACATGAACACTGAAGCTTTCTTT.

This chain uses TRBV25-1 with TRBJ1-1; D gene uncertain. The CDR3 covers 16 residues. The V gene's germline CDR1 is MGHDK and CDR2 SYGVNS. V gave up 6 bases and J gave up 3 bases, with 20 bases separating them. The CDR3 protein is CASSEPGRGSDTEAFF. As DNA, the CDR3 is TGTGCCAGCAGCGAACCCGGACGAGGGTCGGACACTGAAGCTTTCTTT. The full variable domain, with the rest looked up from reference TRBV25-1 and TRBJ1-1, is EADIYQTPRYLVIGTGKKITLECSQTMGHDKMYWYQQDPGMELHLIHYSYGVNSTEKGDLSSESTVSRIRTEHFPLTLESARPSHTSQYLCASSEPGRGSDTEAFFGQGTRLTVV.